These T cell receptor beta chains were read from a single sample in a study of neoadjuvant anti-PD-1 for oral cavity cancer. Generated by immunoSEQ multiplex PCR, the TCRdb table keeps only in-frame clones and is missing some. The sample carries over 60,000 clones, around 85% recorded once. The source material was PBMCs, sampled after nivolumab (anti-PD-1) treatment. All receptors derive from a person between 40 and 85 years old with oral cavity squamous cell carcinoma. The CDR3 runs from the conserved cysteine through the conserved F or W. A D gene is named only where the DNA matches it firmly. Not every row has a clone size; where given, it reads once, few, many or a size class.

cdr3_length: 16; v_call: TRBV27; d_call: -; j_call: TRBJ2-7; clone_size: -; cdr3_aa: CASSFQHRDPTYEQYF; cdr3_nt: TGTGCCAGCAGTTTCCAACACCGGGATCCTACCTACGAGCAGTACTTC
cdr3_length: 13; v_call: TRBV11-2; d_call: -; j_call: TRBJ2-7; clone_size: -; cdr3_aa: CASSSRDVYEQYF; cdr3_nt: TGTGCCAGCAGCTCAAGGGACGTCTACGAGCAGTACTTC
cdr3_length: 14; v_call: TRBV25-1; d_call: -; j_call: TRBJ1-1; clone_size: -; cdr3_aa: CASSEWGKNTEAFF; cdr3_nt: TGTGCCAGCAGTGAATGGGGAAAAAACACTGAAGCTTTCTTT
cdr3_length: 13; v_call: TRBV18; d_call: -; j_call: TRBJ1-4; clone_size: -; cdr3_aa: CASSLDINEKLFF; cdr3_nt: TGTGCCAGCTCACTCGATATTAATGAAAAACTGTTTTTT
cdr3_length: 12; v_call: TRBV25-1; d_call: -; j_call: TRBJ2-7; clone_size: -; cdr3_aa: CASSGYRVEQYF; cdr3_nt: TGTGCCAGCAGTGGATACAGGGTCGAGCAGTACTTC
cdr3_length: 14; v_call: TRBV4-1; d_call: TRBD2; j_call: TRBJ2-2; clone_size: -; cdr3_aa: CASSHLGGTGELFF; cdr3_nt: TGCGCCAGCAGCCATCTGGGAGGGACCGGGGAGCTGTTTTTT
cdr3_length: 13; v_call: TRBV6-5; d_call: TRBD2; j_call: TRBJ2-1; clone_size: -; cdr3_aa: CASSTTSGSEQFF; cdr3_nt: TGTGCCAGCAGTACAACTAGCGGCTCGGAGCAGTTCTTC
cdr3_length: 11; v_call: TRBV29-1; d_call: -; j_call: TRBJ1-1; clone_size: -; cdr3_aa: CSGVRNTEAFF; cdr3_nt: TGCAGCGGGGTGAGAAACACTGAAGCTTTCTTT
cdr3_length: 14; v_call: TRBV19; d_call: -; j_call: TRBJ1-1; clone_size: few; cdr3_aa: CASSRTGLNTEAFF; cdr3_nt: TGTGCCAGTAGTAGAACAGGGCTGAACACTGAAGCTTTCTTT
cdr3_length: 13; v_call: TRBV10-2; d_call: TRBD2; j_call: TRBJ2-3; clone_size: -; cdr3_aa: CASSSGGVGTQYF; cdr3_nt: TGCGCCAGCAGCTCCGGGGGGGTGGGTACGCAGTATTTT